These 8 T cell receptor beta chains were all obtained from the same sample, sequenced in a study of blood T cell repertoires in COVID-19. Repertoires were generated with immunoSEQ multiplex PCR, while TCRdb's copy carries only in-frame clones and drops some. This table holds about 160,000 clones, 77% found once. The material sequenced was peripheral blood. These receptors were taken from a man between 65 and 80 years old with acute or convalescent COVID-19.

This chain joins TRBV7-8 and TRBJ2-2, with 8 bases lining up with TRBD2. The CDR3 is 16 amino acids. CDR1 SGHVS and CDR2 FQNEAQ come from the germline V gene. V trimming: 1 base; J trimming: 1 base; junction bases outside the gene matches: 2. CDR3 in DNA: TGTGCCAGCAGCTTAGGTCTAGCGGGGAACACCGGGGAGCTGTTTTTT. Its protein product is CASSLGLAGNTGELFF.

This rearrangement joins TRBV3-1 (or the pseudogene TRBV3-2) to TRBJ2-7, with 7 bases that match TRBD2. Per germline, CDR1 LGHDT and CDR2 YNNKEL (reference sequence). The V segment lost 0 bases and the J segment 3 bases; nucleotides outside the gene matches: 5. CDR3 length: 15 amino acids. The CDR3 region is CASSQDGRVGYEQYF. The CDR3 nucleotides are TGTGCCAGCAGCCAAGATGGGAGGGTGGGCTACGAGCAGTACTTC.

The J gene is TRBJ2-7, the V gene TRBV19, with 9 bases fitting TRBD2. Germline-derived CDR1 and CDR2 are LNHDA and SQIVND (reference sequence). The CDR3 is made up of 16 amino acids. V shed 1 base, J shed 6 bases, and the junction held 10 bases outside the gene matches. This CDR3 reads CASSIVQAGGSGEQYF. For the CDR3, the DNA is TGTGCCAGTAGTATAGTCCAAGCGGGAGGATCGGGCGAGCAGTACTTC. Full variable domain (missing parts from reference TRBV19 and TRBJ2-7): DGGITQSPKYLFRKEGQNVTLSCEQNLNHDAMYWYRQDPGQGLRLIYYSQIVNDFQKGDIAEGYSVSREKKESFPLTVTSAQKNPTAFYLCASSIVQAGGSGEQYFGPGTRLTVT.

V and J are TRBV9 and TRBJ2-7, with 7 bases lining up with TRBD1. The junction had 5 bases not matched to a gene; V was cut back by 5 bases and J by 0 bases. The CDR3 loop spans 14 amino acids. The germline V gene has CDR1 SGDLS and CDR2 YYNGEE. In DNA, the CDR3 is TGTGCCAGCAGTCGAGGGGGCGGCTCCTACGAGCAGTACTTC. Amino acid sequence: CASSRGGGSYEQYF.

The CDR3 nucleotides are TGTGCCAGCAGCTCCTCGCGTCACACAGATACGCAGTATTTT. Amino acids: CASSSSRHTDTQYF. This rearrangement joins TRBV5-4 to TRBJ2-3; D is unresolved. The CDR3 covers 14 residues. CDR1 and CDR2 (germline): SGHNT, YYREEE (reference sequence). V lost 3 bases and J 2 bases, leaving 10 bases between the germline ends.

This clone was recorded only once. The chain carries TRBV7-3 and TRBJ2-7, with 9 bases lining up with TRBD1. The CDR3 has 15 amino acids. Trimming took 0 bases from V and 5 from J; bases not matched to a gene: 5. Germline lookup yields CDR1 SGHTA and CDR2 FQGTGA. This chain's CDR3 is CASSLTGTGSHEQYF. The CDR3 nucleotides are TGTGCCAGCAGCTTAACGGGGACAGGGTCCCACGAGCAGTACTTC.

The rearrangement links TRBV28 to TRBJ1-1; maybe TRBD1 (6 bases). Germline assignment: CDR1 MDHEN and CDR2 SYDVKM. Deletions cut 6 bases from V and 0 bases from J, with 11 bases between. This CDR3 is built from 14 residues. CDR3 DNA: TGTGCCAGCAGGCACAGGGCCATGAACACTGAAGCTTTCTTT. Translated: CASRHRAMNTEAFF. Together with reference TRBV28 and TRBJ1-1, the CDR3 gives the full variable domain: DVKVTQSSRYLVKRTGEKVFLECVQDMDHENMFWYRQDPGLGLRLIYFSYDVKMKEKGDIPEGYSVSREKKERFSLILESASTNQTSMYLCASRHRAMNTEAFFGQGTRLTVV.

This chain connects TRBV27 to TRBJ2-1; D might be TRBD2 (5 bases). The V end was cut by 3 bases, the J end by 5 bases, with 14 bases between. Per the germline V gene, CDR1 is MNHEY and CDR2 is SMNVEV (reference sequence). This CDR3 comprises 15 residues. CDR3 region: CASSLVVATNNEQFF. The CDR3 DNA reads TGTGCCAGCAGTTTGGTGGTGGCGACTAACAATGAGCAGTTCTTC.